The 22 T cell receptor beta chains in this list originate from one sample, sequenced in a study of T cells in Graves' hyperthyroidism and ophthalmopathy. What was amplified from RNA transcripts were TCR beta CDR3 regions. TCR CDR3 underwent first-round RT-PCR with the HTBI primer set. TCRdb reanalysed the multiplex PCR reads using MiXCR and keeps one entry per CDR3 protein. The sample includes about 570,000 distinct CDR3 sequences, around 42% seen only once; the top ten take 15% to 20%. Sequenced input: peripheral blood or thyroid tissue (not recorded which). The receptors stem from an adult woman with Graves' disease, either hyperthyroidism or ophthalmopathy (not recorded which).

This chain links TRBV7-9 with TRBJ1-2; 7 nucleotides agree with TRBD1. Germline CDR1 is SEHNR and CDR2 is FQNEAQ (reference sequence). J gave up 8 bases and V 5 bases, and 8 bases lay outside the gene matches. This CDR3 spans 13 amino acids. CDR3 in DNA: TGTGCCAGCAGCACAGGGACAGCTGGGGGCTACACCTTC. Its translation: CASSTGTAGGYTF.

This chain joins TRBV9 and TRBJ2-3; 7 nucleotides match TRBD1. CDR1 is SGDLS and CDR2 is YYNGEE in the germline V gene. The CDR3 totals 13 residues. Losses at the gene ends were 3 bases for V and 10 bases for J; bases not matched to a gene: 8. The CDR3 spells CASSGSAGGAQYF. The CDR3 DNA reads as TGTGCCAGCAGCGGCTCCGCAGGGGGTGCGCAGTATTTT. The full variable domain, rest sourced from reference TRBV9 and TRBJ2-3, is DSGVTQTPKHLITATGQRVTLRCSPRSGDLSVYWYQQSLDQGLQFLIQYYNGEERAKGNILERFSAQQFPDLHSELNLSSLELGDSALYFCASSGSAGGAQYFGPGTRLTVL.

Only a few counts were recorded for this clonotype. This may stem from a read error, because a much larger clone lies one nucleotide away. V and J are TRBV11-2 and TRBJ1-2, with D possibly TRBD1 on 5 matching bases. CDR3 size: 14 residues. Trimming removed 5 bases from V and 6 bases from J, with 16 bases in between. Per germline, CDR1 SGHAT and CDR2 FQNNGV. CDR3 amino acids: CASSQLPPGDGYTF. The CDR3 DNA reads TGTGCCAGCAGCCAATTGCCCCCGGGGGATGGCTACACCTTC.

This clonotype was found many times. The CDR3 DNA is TGTGCCAGCAGCTTAAAATGGAACGAGCAGTACTTC. This codes for CASSLKWNEQYF. The chain recombines TRBV11-2 with TRBJ2-7; D unclear. The CDR3 is 12 residues long. Trimming pared 2 bases from V and 5 bases from J, leaving 7 bases between. CDR1 is SGHAT, CDR2 FQNNGV, per germline.

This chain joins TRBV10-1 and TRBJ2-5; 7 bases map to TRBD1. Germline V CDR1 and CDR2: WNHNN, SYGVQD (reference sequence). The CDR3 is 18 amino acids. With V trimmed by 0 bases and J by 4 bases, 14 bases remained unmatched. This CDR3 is CASSESRARKGGRETQYF. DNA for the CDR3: TGCGCCAGCAGTGAGTCTAGGGCTAGAAAAGGGGGCAGAGAGACCCAGTACTTC.

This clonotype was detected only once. In DNA, the CDR3 is TGTGCCAGCCGCTCGACTAGCGGGGAGACCCAGTACTTC. Translation gives CASRSTSGETQYF. This chain links TRBV6-1 with TRBJ2-5, with 10 bases identical to TRBD2. The CDR3 is made up of 13 amino acids. With V trimmed by 8 bases and J by 5 bases, 5 bases remained unmatched. Germline V lookup: CDR1 MNHNS, CDR2 SASEGT.

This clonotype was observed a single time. The chain's CDR3 is CASSPDVEQQETQYF. As DNA, the CDR3 is TGTGCCAGCAGCCCAGATGTGGAACAGCAAGAGACCCAGTACTTC. The chain is built from TRBV14 and TRBJ2-5; D gene ambiguous. In germline, CDR1 is SGHDN, CDR2 FVKESK. This CDR3 has 15 residues. V was shortened by 4 bases and J by 2 bases, with 14 bases between the two germline ends.

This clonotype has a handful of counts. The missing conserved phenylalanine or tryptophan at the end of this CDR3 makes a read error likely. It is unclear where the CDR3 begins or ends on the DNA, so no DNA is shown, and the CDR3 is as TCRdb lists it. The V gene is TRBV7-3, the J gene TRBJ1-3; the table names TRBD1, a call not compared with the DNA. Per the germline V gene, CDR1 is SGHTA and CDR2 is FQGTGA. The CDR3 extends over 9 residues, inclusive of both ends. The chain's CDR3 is CASSSDRNT.

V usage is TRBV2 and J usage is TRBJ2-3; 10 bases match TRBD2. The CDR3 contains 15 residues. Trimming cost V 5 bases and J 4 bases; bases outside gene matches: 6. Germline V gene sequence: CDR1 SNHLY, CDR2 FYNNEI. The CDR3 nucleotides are TGTGCCAGCAGTTCCTCTAGCGGGAGCTCAGATACGCAGTATTTT. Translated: CASSSSSGSSDTQYF.

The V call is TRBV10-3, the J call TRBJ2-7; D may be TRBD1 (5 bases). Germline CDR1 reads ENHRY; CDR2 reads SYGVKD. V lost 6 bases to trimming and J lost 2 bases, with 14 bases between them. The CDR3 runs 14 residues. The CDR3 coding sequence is TGTGCCATCAGAGTGCAGGGTGCGACCTACGAGCAGTACTTC. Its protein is CAIRVQGATYEQYF.

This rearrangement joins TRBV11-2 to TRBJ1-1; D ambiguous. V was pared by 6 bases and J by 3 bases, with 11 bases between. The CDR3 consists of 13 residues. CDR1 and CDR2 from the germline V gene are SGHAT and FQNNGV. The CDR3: CASRWDGYTEAFF. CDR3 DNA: TGTGCCAGCAGATGGGATGGTTACACTGAAGCTTTCTTT.

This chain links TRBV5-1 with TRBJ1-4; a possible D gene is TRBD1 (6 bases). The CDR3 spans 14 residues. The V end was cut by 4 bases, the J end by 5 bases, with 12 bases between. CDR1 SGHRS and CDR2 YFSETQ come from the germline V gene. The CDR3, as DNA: TGCGCCAGCAGCAGGGCTACAGGGAATGAAAAACTGTTTTTT. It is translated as CASSRATGNEKLFF.

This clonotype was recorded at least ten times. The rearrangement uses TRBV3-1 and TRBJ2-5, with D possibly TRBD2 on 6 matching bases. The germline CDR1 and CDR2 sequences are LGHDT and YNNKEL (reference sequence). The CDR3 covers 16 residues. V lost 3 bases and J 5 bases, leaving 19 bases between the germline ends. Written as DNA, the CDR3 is TGTGCCAGCAGCCAGTCGGGACTCCTCGTTTTGGAGACCCAGTACTTC. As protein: CASSQSGLLVLETQYF.

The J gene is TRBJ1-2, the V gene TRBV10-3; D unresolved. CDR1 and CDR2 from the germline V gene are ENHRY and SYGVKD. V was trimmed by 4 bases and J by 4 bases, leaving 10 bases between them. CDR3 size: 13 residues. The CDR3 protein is CAISVGTSYGYTF. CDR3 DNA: TGTGCCATCAGTGTAGGCACAAGCTATGGCTACACCTTC.

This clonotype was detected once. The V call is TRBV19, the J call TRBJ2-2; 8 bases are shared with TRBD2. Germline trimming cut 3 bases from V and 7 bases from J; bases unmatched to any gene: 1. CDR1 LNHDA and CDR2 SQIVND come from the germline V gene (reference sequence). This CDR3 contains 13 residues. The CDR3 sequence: CASSMGTSGELFF. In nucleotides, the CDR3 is TGTGCCAGTAGTATGGGGACTAGCGGGGAGCTGTTTTTT.

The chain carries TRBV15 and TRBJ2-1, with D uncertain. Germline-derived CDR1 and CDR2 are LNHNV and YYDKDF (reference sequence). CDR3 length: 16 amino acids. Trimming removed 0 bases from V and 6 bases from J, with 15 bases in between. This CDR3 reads CATSREPSLGINEQFF. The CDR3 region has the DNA TGTGCCACCAGCAGAGAGCCAAGTTTAGGGATCAATGAGCAGTTCTTC.

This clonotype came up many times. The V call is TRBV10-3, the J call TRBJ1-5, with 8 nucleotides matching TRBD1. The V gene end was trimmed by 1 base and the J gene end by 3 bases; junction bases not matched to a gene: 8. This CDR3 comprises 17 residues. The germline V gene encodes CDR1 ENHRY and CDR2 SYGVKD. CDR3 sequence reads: CAISEFFGQGLNQPQHF. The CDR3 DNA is TGTGCCATCAGTGAGTTTTTCGGACAGGGCCTCAATCAGCCCCAGCATTTT.

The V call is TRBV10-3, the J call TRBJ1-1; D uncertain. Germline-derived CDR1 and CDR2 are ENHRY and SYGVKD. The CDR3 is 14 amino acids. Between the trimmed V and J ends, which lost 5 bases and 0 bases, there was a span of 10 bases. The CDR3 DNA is TGTGCCATCAGTTCCGTACAGATGAACACTGAAGCTTTCTTT. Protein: CAISSVQMNTEAFF.

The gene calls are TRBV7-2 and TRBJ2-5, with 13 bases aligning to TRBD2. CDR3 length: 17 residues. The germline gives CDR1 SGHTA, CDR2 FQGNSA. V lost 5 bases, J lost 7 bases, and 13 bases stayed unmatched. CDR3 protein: CASSQGLTSGGKGTQYF. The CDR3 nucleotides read TGTGCCAGCAGCCAAGGTTTGACTAGCGGGGGGAAGGGGACCCAGTACTTC.

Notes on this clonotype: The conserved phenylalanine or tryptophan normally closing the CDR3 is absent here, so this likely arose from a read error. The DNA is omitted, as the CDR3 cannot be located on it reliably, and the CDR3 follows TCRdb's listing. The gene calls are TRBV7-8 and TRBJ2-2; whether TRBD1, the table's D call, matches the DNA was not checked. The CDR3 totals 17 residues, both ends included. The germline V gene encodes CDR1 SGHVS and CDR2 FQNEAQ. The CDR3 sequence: CASSFSVQDKNTGELRI.

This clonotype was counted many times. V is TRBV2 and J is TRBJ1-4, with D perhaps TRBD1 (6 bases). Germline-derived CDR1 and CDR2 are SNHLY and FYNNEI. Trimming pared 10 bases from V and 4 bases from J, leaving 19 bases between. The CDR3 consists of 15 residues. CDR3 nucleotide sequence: TGTGCCACCAGGGGCCCGAGGTTTGATAATGAAAAACTGTTTTTT. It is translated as CATRGPRFDNEKLFF.

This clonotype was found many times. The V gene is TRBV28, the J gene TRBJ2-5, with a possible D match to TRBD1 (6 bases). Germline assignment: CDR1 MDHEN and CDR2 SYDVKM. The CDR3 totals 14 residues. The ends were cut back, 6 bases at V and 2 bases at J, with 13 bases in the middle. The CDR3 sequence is CASSSGQSQETQYF. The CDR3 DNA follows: TGTGCCAGCAGCTCTGGACAGTCTCAAGAGACCCAGTACTTC.